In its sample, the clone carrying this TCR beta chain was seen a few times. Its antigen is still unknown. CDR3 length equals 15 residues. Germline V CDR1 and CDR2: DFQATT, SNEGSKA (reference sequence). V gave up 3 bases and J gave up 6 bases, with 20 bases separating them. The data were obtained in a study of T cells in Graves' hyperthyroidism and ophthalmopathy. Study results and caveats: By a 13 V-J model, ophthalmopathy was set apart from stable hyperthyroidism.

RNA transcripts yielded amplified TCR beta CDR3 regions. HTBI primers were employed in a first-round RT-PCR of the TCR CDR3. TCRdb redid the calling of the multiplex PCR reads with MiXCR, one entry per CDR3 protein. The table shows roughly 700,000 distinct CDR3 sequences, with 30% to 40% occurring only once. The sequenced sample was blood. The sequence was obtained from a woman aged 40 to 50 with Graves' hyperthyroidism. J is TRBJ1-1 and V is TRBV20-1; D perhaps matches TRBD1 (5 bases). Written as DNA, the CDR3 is TGCAGTGCTAGCCTCTTCTCAGGGTGGGGGGCTGAAGCTTTCTTT. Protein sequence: CSASLFSGWGAEAFF.